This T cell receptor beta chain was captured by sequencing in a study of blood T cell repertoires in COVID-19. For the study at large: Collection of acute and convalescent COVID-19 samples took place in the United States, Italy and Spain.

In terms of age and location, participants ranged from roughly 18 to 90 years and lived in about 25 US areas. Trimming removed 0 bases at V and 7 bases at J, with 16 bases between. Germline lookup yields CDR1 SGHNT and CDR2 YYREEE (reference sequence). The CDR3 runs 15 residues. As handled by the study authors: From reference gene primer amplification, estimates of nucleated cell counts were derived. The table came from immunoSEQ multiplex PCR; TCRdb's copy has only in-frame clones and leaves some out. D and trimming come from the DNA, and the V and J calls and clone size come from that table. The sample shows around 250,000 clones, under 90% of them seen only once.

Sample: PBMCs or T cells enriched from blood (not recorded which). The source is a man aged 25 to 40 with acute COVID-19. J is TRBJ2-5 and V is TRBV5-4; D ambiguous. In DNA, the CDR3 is TGTGCCAGCAGCTTGGCCCTAGGATCCTTATCGACCCAGTACTTC. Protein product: CASSLALGSLSTQYF.